Following are 5 T cell receptor beta chains from one sample sequenced in a study of cytomegalovirus exposure and HLA in healthy donors. TCRdb's table, derived via immunoSEQ multiplex PCR, lists solely in-frame clones and lacks some. This table holds around 350,000 clones, around 86% found once. The sample consisted of PBMCs. The receptors shown here come from a woman between 18 and 29 years old in good health and CMV-seronegative.

This chain uses TRBV5-1 with TRBJ1-2; the match to TRBD1 covers 8 bases. CDR1 is SGHRS, CDR2 YFSETQ, per germline. V was pared by 3 bases and J by 5 bases, with 12 bases of the junction left unmatched. There are 16 residues in the CDR3. CDR3 region: CASSSYTSGQAYGYTF. DNA of the CDR3: TGCGCCAGCAGCTCTTATACCTCGGGACAGGCGTATGGCTACACCTTC.

CDR3 region: CASSPASSGRGNEQFF. The CDR3 nucleotides read TGTGCCAGCAGCCCTGCCTCTAGCGGGAGGGGAAATGAGCAGTTCTTC. The chain carries TRBV5-4 and TRBJ2-1; 12 positions match TRBD2. The V gene end was trimmed by 4 bases and the J gene end by 7 bases; junction bases not matched to a gene: 9. Germline lookup yields CDR1 SGHNT and CDR2 YYREEE (reference sequence). The CDR3 runs to 16 residues.

The chain couples TRBV7-9 to TRBJ2-2; TRBD2 matches at 11 bases. J lost 2 bases, V lost 8 bases, and 10 bases had no gene match. This CDR3 contains 17 residues. Germline CDR1 is SEHNR and CDR2 is FQNEAQ (reference sequence). CDR3 sequence (DNA): TGTGCCAGCCATTTAACTAGCGGGGGACCAAACACCGGGGAGCTGTTTTTT. It specifies CASHLTSGGPNTGELFF.

The rearrangement uses TRBV30 and TRBJ1-1; D call uncertain. V was clipped by 0 bases and J by 1 base, with 6 bases between them. The V gene's germline CDR1 is GTSNPN and CDR2 SVGIG (reference sequence). The CDR3 is 13 residues long. Here the CDR3 reads CAWSVSQNTEAFF. The DNA for the CDR3 is TGTGCCTGGAGTGTGTCCCAGAACACTGAAGCTTTCTTT.

This clone has a handful of counts. This chain links TRBV2 with TRBJ2-5; 13 positions agree with TRBD2. V was clipped by 7 bases and J by 3 bases; unmatched bases: 2. From germline, CDR1 is SNHLY and CDR2 FYNNEI. The CDR3 has 14 residues. The CDR3 is CASTGTSGEETQYF. CDR3 DNA sequence: TGTGCCAGCACCGGGACTAGCGGGGAAGAGACCCAGTACTTC. Looking up the rest from reference TRBV2 and TRBJ2-5 gives the full variable domain: EPEVTQTPSHQVTQMGQEVILRCVPISNHLYFYWYRQILGQKVEFLVSFYNNEISEKSEIFDDQFSVERPDGSNFTLKIRSTKLEDSAMYFCASTGTSGEETQYFGPGTRLLVL.